This T cell receptor (beta chain) was captured in a study of shared clonotypes between healthy human individuals. Study results and limitations: When naive CD4 clonotypes were compared across a few donors, about 4.8% were shared.

The material for each subset, its genomic DNA, was split evenly across several immunoSEQ plates. Profiling relied on immunoSEQ multiplex PCR, and the TCRdb table lists in-frame clones only, not all of them. The table has 330,000 or so clones, 74% seen once; the top ten hold approximately 10%. The CDR3 is 19 amino acids. Germline CDR1 SGHRS, CDR2 YFSETQ. Trimming took off 4 bases at V and 2 bases at J, with 24 bases between the two ends. On this clone: What it recognizes is unknown.

The receptor was isolated from a man under 40 in good health. The chain has TRBV5-1 and TRBJ2-2; a weak D match, TRBD2 (6 bases). The sequencing input was memory CD4+ T cells sorted from blood. Subset reported: CD45RA-negative fraction. The CDR3 nucleotides read TGCGCCAGCAGCCTCAATGGTCCGTCCGGAGGGGATAACACCGGGGAGCTGTTTTTT. This encodes CASSLNGPSGGDNTGELFF.